Following are 18 T cell receptor beta chains from one sample sequenced in a study of blood T cell repertoires in COVID-19. Repertoires were generated with immunoSEQ multiplex PCR, while TCRdb's copy carries only in-frame clones and drops some. The sample records 400,000 or so clones, around 87% being singletons. Material: PBMCs or T cells enriched from blood (not recorded which). The receptors here all came from a man aged 35 to 55 in a cohort exposed to, infected with or recovered from COVID-19 (not recorded which).

J is TRBJ1-5 and V is TRBV10-3, with TRBD1 as a possible D gene (5 bases). The CDR3 has 14 residues. V lost 6 bases, J lost 1 base, and 10 bases lay in between. Looked up from germline, CDR1 is ENHRY and CDR2 is SYGVKD. CDR3: CAIRDNLSNQPQHF. For the CDR3, the DNA is TGTGCCATCAGGGACAATTTAAGCAATCAGCCCCAGCATTTT.

The chain recombines TRBV18 with TRBJ2-7; possibly TRBD1 for D (5 bases). Germline V gene lookup returns CDR1 KGHSH and CDR2 LQKENI. V lost 5 bases and J 0 bases, leaving 11 bases between the germline ends. The CDR3 loop spans 14 amino acids. This chain's CDR3 is CASSSAGPSYEQYF. The CDR3 DNA is TGTGCCAGCTCATCTGCAGGGCCCTCCTACGAGCAGTACTTC.

There are a few counts of this clone. The chain recombines TRBV5-1 with TRBJ1-2, with no clear D. Germline V gene sequence: CDR1 SGHRS, CDR2 YFSETQ. The CDR3 extends over 12 amino acids. V dropped 3 bases and J dropped 5 bases, with 8 bases sitting between them. Here the CDR3 DNA reads TGCGCCAGCAGCTCCCCCCCTTATGGCTACACCTTC. Protein: CASSSPPYGYTF.

This clone was seen only once. The V and J genes are TRBV18 and TRBJ2-7; 7 nucleotides match TRBD1. With V trimmed by 3 bases and J by 3 bases, 8 bases remained unmatched. The germline V gene encodes CDR1 KGHSH and CDR2 LQKENI. This CDR3 has 15 amino acids. The CDR3 loop is CASSPQGTEIYEQYF. CDR3 DNA sequence: TGTGCCAGCTCACCCCAGGGGACAGAGATCTACGAGCAGTACTTC. Full variable domain (outside the CDR3, taken from reference TRBV18 and TRBJ2-7): NAGVMQNPRHLVRRRGQEARLRCSPMKGHSHVYWYRQLPEEGLKFMVYLQKENIIDESGMPKERFSAEFPKEGPSILRIQQVVRGDSAAYFCASSPQGTEIYEQYFGPGTRLTVT.

This clone turned up a few times. The chain recombines TRBV19 with TRBJ1-2, with TRBD1 identical over 10 bases. CDR1 is LNHDA and CDR2 is SQIVND in the germline V gene (reference sequence). V was pared by 3 bases and J by 3 bases, with 19 bases of the junction left unmatched. The CDR3 has 20 amino acids. The CDR3 DNA follows: TGTGCCAGTAGTATCCTACCGGGACAGGGGAATACTCAGGCGGACTATGGCTACACCTTC. It specifies CASSILPGQGNTQADYGYTF.

This chain uses TRBV19 with TRBJ1-5, with D maybe TRBD1 (6 bases). The ends were cut back, 10 bases at V and 7 bases at J, with 14 bases in the middle. The length of the CDR3 is 12 residues. CDR1 is LNHDA and CDR2 is SQIVND in the germline V gene (reference sequence). The CDR3 region has the DNA TGTGCCACCTCCAGGGGTGAACAGCCCCAGCATTTT. Its translation is CATSRGEQPQHF.

The V call is TRBV18, the J call TRBJ2-2; 10 bases are shared with TRBD2. This CDR3 has 17 residues. Germline V gene lookup returns CDR1 KGHSH and CDR2 LQKENI. V was clipped by 6 bases and J by 1 base; unmatched bases: 8. The CDR3 sequence is CASSPEGLARNTGELFF. The CDR3 nucleotides are TGTGCCAGCTCGCCGGAGGGACTAGCGCGGAACACCGGGGAGCTGTTTTTT.

This chain connects TRBV12-5 to TRBJ1-2; no reliable D call. The CDR3 runs 12 residues. V lost 3 bases and J lost 4, with 6 bases in between. Germline CDR1 and CDR2: LGHNT and FRNRAP. CDR3 coding DNA: TGTGCTAGTGGTTTCGACATCTATGGCTACACCTTC. Its translation is CASGFDIYGYTF.

In its sample, this clone was seen a few times. The CDR3 DNA is TGTGCCAGCAGTTACTCAGGAGGACGCGGCTACACCTTC. Translated, it gives CASSYSGGRGYTF. The chain recombines TRBV6-5 with TRBJ1-2; D not resolved. Trimming removed 0 bases from V and 8 bases from J, with 10 bases in between. The germline V gene has CDR1 MNHEY and CDR2 SVGAGI. The CDR3 sequence is 13 residues long.

The chain has TRBV11-2 and TRBJ1-2, with D hard to call. This CDR3 contains 14 residues. With 1 base removed from V and 5 bases from J, the gap between germline ends came to 11 bases. Germline V CDR1 and CDR2: SGHAT, FQNNGV. In DNA form, the CDR3 reads TGTGCCAGCAGCTTAGGTGTGGGCCGGTATGGCTACACCTTC. Protein product: CASSLGVGRYGYTF.

Only a few counts were recorded for this clone. V and J are TRBV11-2 and TRBJ2-3, with 9 nucleotides matching TRBD2. The V gene end was trimmed by 5 bases and the J gene end by 3 bases; junction bases not matched to a gene: 3. This CDR3 has 14 residues. Germline V gene sequence: CDR1 SGHAT, CDR2 FQNNGV. CDR3 in DNA: TGTGCCAGCAGCCCTAGCGGGATGACAGATACGCAGTATTTT. Translating gives CASSPSGMTDTQYF.

The chain is built from TRBV9 and TRBJ2-1; 10 bases align to TRBD2. Germline V gene sequence: CDR1 SGDLS, CDR2 YYNGEE. The CDR3 consists of 15 residues. The V gene end was trimmed by 3 bases and the J gene end by 7 bases; junction bases not matched to a gene: 7. The CDR3 DNA reads TGTGCCAGCAGCGGAAGCGGGAGGGCCAAAAATGAGCAGTTCTTC. It specifies CASSGSGRAKNEQFF.

The V and J genes are TRBV11-1 and TRBJ1-3; 7 nucleotides align to TRBD1. After removal of 2 bases from V and 1 base from J, the junction contained 2 bases not matched to a gene. Germline assignment: CDR1 SGHAT and CDR2 FQDESV (reference sequence). The CDR3 is made up of 15 amino acids. As DNA, the CDR3 is TGTGCCAGCAGCTTAACGGACAGGTCTGGAAACACCATATATTTT. Residues: CASSLTDRSGNTIYF.

A few counts support this clone. The rearrangement links TRBV2 to TRBJ2-7; D gene unclear. V was cut by 4 bases and J by 2 bases, with 6 bases left in between. From germline, CDR1 is SNHLY and CDR2 FYNNEI. This CDR3 comprises 12 residues. CDR3: CASSVRPYEQYF. The CDR3 DNA reads as TGTGCCAGCAGTGTGCGTCCCTACGAGCAGTACTTC.

V usage is TRBV27 and J usage is TRBJ2-7; 11 nucleotides agree with TRBD2. Per germline, CDR1 MNHEY and CDR2 SMNVEV (reference sequence). The V gene end was trimmed by 7 bases and the J gene end by 2 bases; junction bases not matched to a gene: 10. The CDR3 covers 16 residues. CDR3 sequence: CASTALASGRPYEQYF. The CDR3 DNA reads as TGTGCCAGCACCGCCCTCGCTAGCGGGAGGCCCTACGAGCAGTACTTC.

The chain uses TRBV5-1 and TRBJ2-2; D gene uncertain. V lost 3 bases and J 0 bases, leaving 9 bases between the germline ends. Germline CDR1 SGHRS, CDR2 YFSETQ. The CDR3 sequence is 15 residues long. CDR3 coding DNA: TGCGCCAGCAGCTCACGCCCGGCGAACACCGGGGAGCTGTTTTTT. This encodes CASSSRPANTGELFF.

V and J are TRBV6-5 and TRBJ1-3; possible D gene TRBD1, 5 bases. The V gene lost 6 bases and the J gene lost 4 bases, with 10 bases spanning the gap. Per the germline V gene, CDR1 is MNHEY and CDR2 is SVGAGI. CDR3 length: 13 amino acids. This chain's CDR3 is CASSGGDGNTIYF. CDR3 nucleotides: TGTGCCAGCAGCGGGGGGGACGGAAACACCATATATTTT.

V and J are TRBV28 and TRBJ1-6; D perhaps matches TRBD1 (6 bases). Germline V gene lookup returns CDR1 MDHEN and CDR2 SYDVKM. Trimming stripped 2 bases from V and 7 bases from J, with 18 bases between. The CDR3 totals 17 residues. This chain's CDR3 is CASSLVASTGNNSPLHF. In DNA form, the CDR3 reads TGTGCCAGCAGTTTAGTGGCCTCCACAGGGAACAATTCACCCCTCCACTTT.